This is a list of T cell receptor beta chains from one sample in a study of blood T cell repertoires in COVID-19. The repertoire was sequenced with immunoSEQ multiplex PCR; TCRdb's copy has only in-frame clones and lacks some. The repertoire includes 130,000 or so clones, around 89% of them detected once, and 7.5% to 8% sits in the top ten. The sequenced sample was peripheral blood. These receptor sequences come from a man aged 50-60 years with acute or convalescent COVID-19. CDR3s include the opening cysteine and the closing phenylalanine or tryptophan.

TRBV6-5,TRBJ2-7,CASSRQGRYYEQYF
TRBV7-9,TRBJ1-4,CASGGRNATNEKLFF
TRBV7-9,TRBJ2-5,CASSLRDQETQYF
TRBV6-4,TRBJ2-1,CASSDSTSGSNEQFF
TRBV5-1,TRBJ1-3,CASSLSLADIGNTIYF
TRBV19,TRBJ1-5,CASSPYFGTGNQPQHF
TRBV5-1,TRBJ2-5,CASSSAGLVRYQETQYF
TRBV7-2,TRBJ1-4,CASSYQIQGAGEKLFF
TRBV7-8,TRBJ2-2,CASSIRLAGGQNTGELFF
TRBV10-3,TRBJ2-5,CAISEHQLGETQYF
TRBV5-4,TRBJ2-3,CASSYTGLAGTDTQYF
TRBV30,TRBJ2-4,CAWSVERGLEDIQYF
TRBV5-4,TRBJ2-2,CASSLGLDTNTGELFF
TRBV10-2,TRBJ2-3,CASRATFLSTDTQYF
TRBV6-5,TRBJ1-2,CASKTPLQHGYTF
TRBV27,TRBJ2-5,CASSSAGEGEETQYF
TRBV27,TRBJ2-5,CASSPGVRSQETQYF
TRBV27,TRBJ1-2,CASSPDITGGAPNYGYTF
TRBV2,TRBJ2-5,CASSEAWGSGIETQYF
TRBV27,TRBJ1-2,CASRSEGQGVQGYTF
TRBV18,TRBJ2-3,CASSQLAATDTQYF
TRBV6-5,TRBJ2-1,CASSRRGMTGEQFF
TRBV2,TRBJ1-6,CASSLGQGFNSPLHF
TRBV10-3,TRBJ1-1,CAISQADRGQAEAFF
TRBV5-8,TRBJ2-7,CASTPSSRGSYEQYF
TRBV2,TRBJ2-7,CASSGQGALYEQYF
TRBV30,TRBJ1-5,CAWSIGEGQPQHF
TRBV6-5,TRBJ2-7,CASSYRGTSVIDEQYF
TRBV6-1,TRBJ2-7,CASSERGRGQEQYF
TRBV27,TRBJ2-7,CASSPPHGTGVSEQYF
TRBV27,TRBJ2-7,CASRTSGSYEQYF
TRBV7-8,TRBJ1-2,CASLGAGYGYTF
TRBV5-1,TRBJ2-5,CASKWEGQATQYF
TRBV4-1,TRBJ1-1,CASSQQGDGTEAFF
TRBV5-6,TRBJ2-1,CASSPGTGDREQFF
TRBV5-1,TRBJ2-4,CASRPGQGNNIQYF
TRBV3-1/TRBV3-2,TRBJ2-7,CASSQGWGGGSEQYF
TRBV15,TRBJ2-7,CATSREPGTSFPSYEQYF
TRBV2,TRBJ1-5,CASAARQGGNQPQHF
TRBV5-3,TRBJ1-1,CARSPEAFDSRNTEAFF
TRBV5-5,TRBJ1-3,CASSLLQGQGNTIYF
TRBV7-9,TRBJ2-7,CASSQEGAPTYEQYF
TRBV25-1,TRBJ1-2,CASSEFGFNYGYTF
TRBV19,TRBJ1-2,CASSMGGNYGYTF
TRBV7-9,TRBJ2-7,CASSLFPGEQYF
TRBV30,TRBJ2-1,CAWSELVSNEQFF
TRBV6-5,TRBJ1-1,CASRWDTMNTEAFF
TRBV20-1,TRBJ2-1,CSASISAGTGSYNEQFF
TRBV6-6,TRBJ2-7,CASTMTRTSGSYEQYF
TRBV3-1/TRBV3-2,TRBJ1-2,CASSQDQQGSGYTF
TRBV5-4,TRBJ1-6,CASSTYTGYNSPLHF
TRBV14,TRBJ1-5,CASSQGCGEGLNQPQHF
TRBV2,TRBJ2-7,CASSEGAGSTYEQYF
TRBV2,TRBJ1-2,CASSGQTTNYGYTF
TRBV10-3,TRBJ1-6,CAITPILDSPLHF